Listed here is a single T cell receptor beta chain. Its target is not known. The TCR beta libraries were generated through quantitative 5'-RACE incorporating molecular barcodes. MiXCR was run by TCRdb on the 5' RACE reads, yielding one entry per CDR3 protein. Among a few hundred thousand distinct CDR3 sequences listed, about 19% were seen once. This entry comes from a study of CD8 T cells in ankylosing spondylitis. Points from the study as a whole: Certain motif variants had earlier been reported in reactive arthritis synovial fluid and blood. Within ankylosing spondylitis blood, a TCR beta motif made up of roughly eight highly homologous variants appeared to be characteristic. It was reported that disease-linked clones were significantly enriched in matched ankylosing spondylitis synovial fluid.

CDR1 is SNHLY and CDR2 is FYNNEI in the germline V gene. The V and J ends lost 10 bases and 0 bases respectively, with 16 bases between them. The length of the CDR3 is 15 residues. The TCR comes from a male donor with ankylosing spondylitis or in good health (not recorded which). The sample consisted of blood, either unsorted or a sorted T cell fraction (not recorded which). This chain uses TRBV2 with TRBJ2-1, with D possibly being TRBD2 (5 bases). CDR3 in amino acids: CAISEGSSSYNEQFF. The CDR3 DNA sequence: TGTGCCATCTCGGAAGGGAGTAGCTCCTACAATGAGCAGTTCTTC.